Sequencing of this TCR beta chain was carried out in a study of blood T cell repertoires in COVID-19. In the study overall: Italy, Spain and the United States were the sources of the convalescent and acute COVID-19 samples. In each case, the material was cDNA or gDNA derived from T cells, B-cell-depleted T cells, or PBMCs.

Clones were read by immunoSEQ multiplex PCR, and TCRdb kept only the in-frame ones, dropping some. The sample lists about 140,000 clones, over 70% occurring once. This receptor was obtained from a woman aged 60-75 years with acute or convalescent COVID-19. The sequencing input was peripheral blood.

The CDR3 nucleotides are TGCGCCAGCGGTACCGGGACAGGGCTTTCCCAAGAGACCCAGTACTTC. It specifies CASGTGTGLSQETQYF. The chain has TRBV5-1 and TRBJ2-5; 9 nucleotides align to TRBD1. The J segment lost 1 base and the V segment lost 7 bases, leaving 11 bases of the junction unmatched. The CDR3 is made up of 16 amino acids. CDR1 and CDR2 (germline): SGHRS, YFSETQ. Full variable domain (outside the CDR3, taken from reference TRBV5-1 and TRBJ2-5): KAGVTQTPRYLIKTRGQQVTLSCSPISGHRSVSWYQQTPGQGLQFLFEYFSETQRNKGNFPGRFSGRQFSNSRSEMNVSTLELGDSALYLCASGTGTGLSQETQYFGPGTRLLVL.